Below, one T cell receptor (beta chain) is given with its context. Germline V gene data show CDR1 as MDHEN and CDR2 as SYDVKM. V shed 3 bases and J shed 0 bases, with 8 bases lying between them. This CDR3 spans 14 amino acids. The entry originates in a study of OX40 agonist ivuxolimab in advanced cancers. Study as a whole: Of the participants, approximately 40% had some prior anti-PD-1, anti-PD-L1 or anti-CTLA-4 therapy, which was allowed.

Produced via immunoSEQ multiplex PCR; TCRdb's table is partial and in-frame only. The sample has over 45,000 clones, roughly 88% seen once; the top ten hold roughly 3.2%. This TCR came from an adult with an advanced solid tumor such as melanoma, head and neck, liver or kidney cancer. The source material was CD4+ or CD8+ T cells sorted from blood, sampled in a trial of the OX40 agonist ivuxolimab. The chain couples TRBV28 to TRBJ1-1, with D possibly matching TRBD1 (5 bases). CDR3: CASSFQGMNTEAFF. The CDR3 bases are TGTGCCAGCAGTTTTCAGGGTATGAACACTGAAGCTTTCTTT. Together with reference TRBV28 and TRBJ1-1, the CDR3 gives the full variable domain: DVKVTQSSRYLVKRTGEKVFLECVQDMDHENMFWYRQDPGLGLRLIYFSYDVKMKEKGDIPEGYSVSREKKERFSLILESASTNQTSMYLCASSFQGMNTEAFFGQGTRLTVV.